This T cell receptor (beta chain) was observed in a study of pediatric ulcerative colitis. Assay: immunoSEQ multiplex PCR; the TCRdb copy retains only in-frame clones and omits some. The table includes about 22,000 clones, 71% detected once. Whole-study results and caveats: A couple of rectal CDR3 clonotypes occurred in all ulcerative colitis patients. This repertoire reflects total lymphocytes rather than subpopulations like regulatory T cells.

The CDR3 is 16 residues long. The V gene end was trimmed by 5 bases and the J gene end by 4 bases; junction bases not matched to a gene: 10. The germline V gene has CDR1 SGHTA and CDR2 FQGNSA. In this sample, this clone turned up once. Its antigen is currently unknown. One to two pinch biopsies were taken from the rectum during colonoscopy. Source material: gut tissue. The sequence was obtained from a boy aged 5-17 years with severe ulcerative colitis. The V call is TRBV7-2, the J call TRBJ1-3, with 8 bases fitting TRBD1. CDR3 amino acids: CASSPVPDRGGNTIYF. Here the CDR3 DNA reads TGTGCCAGCAGCCCGGTACCCGACAGGGGCGGAAACACCATATATTTT.